The 2 T cell receptor beta chains reported below all come from one sample, sequenced in a study of blood T cell repertoires in COVID-19. Produced via immunoSEQ multiplex PCR; TCRdb's table is partial and in-frame only. The table records 150,000 to 180,000 clones, roughly four fifths of them present only once. Sequenced input: peripheral blood. These TCRs come from a woman aged 55-70 years with acute or convalescent COVID-19.

The V gene is TRBV18, the J gene TRBJ2-5; weak D call: TRBD1 (6 bases). Trimming shortened V by 1 base and J by 5 bases, and 23 bases separated the two germline ends. The CDR3 totals 18 residues. Per the germline V gene, CDR1 is KGHSH and CDR2 is LQKENI. The CDR3 bases are TGTGCCAGCTCACCACTAGGTCCACGCCAGGGGCTAGGGGAGACCCAGTACTTC. Its protein is CASSPLGPRQGLGETQYF.

This sequence joins TRBV12-5 and TRBJ2-5, with 8 bases fitting TRBD1. V lost 6 bases and J lost 5; bases outside the gene matches: 8. CDR1 is LGHNT, CDR2 FRNRAP, per germline. This CDR3 has 14 amino acids. The CDR3 bases are TGTGCTAGTGGCACGGGACAGGTCGACGAGACCCAGTACTTC. This sequence encodes CASGTGQVDETQYF.